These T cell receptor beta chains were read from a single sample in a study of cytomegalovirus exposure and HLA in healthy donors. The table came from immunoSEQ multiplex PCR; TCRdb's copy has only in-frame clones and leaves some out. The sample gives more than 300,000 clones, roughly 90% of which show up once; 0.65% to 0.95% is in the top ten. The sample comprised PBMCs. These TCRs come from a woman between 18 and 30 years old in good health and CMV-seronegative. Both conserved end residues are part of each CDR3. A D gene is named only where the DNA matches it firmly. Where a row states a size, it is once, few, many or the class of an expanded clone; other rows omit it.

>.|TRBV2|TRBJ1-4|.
CASSDPQGQSYREKLFF
TGTGCCAGCAGTGACCCGCAGGGGCAAAGTTATAGAGAAAAACTGTTTTTT
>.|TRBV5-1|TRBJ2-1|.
CASSLVPTYNEQFF
TGCGCCAGCAGCTTGGTCCCTACTTACAATGAGCAGTTCTTC
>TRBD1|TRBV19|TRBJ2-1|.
CASSTRDRVNDEQFF
TGTGCCAGTAGTACCCGGGACAGGGTAAACGATGAGCAGTTCTTC
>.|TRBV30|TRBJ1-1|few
CAWSEGYTEAFF
TGTGCCTGGAGTGAGGGGTACACTGAAGCTTTCTTT
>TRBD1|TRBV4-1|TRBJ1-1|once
CASSQWTGSNTEAFF
TGCGCCAGCAGCCAGTGGACAGGAAGCAACACTGAAGCTTTCTTT
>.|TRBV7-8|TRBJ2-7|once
CASSLGAVSYEQYF
TGTGCCAGCAGCTTGGGAGCGGTGAGTTACGAGCAGTACTTC
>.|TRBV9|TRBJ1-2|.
CASSPSGGRGNYGYTF
TGTGCCAGCAGCCCTTCGGGGGGCCGCGGTAACTATGGCTACACCTTC
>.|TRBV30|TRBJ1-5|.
CAWRSSGNQPQHF
TGTGCCTGGAGAAGCAGCGGCAATCAGCCCCAGCATTTT
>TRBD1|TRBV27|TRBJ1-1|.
CASSPIKGQGSEAFF
TGCGCCAGCAGTCCAATAAAGGGACAGGGTTCGGAAGCTTTCTTT
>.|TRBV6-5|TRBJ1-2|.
CASRKTGKPSGGYTF
TGTGCCAGCCGGAAAACAGGGAAACCCAGTGGTGGCTACACCTTC
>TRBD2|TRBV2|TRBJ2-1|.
CASRPNLLSGRNDEQFF
TGTGCCAGCAGGCCTAACCTTCTAAGCGGGAGGAACGATGAGCAGTTCTTC
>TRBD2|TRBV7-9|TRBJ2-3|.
CASRGGGGAPDTQYF
TGTGCCAGCCGGGGAGGCGGGGGGGCCCCAGATACGCAGTATTTT
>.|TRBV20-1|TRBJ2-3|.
CSRLGTDTQYF
TGCAGTCGACTCGGCACAGATACGCAGTATTTT
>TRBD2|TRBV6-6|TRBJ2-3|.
CASSGTSGGQADTQYF
TGTGCCAGCAGTGGGACTAGCGGGGGCCAGGCAGATACGCAGTATTTT
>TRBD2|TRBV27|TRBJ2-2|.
CASRVSRTSDYTGELFF
TGTGCCAGCAGAGTATCTAGGACTAGCGACTACACCGGGGAGCTGTTTTTT
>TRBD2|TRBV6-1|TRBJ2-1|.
CASSEALSGGFNEQFF
TGTGCCAGCAGTGAAGCGCTCTCGGGGGGTTTCAATGAGCAGTTCTTC
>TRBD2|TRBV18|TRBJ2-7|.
CASSPLLAGGSYEQYF
TGTGCCAGCTCACCCTTACTAGCGGGGGGCTCCTACGAGCAGTACTTC
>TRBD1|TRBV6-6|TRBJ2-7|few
CASSPDRAREQYF
TGTGCCAGCAGCCCCGACAGGGCCCGAGAGCAGTACTTC
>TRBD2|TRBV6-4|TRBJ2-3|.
CASSEGLASDTQYF
TGTGCCAGCAGTGAAGGACTAGCATCAGATACGCAGTATTTT
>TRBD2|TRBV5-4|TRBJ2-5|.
CASSLRVAGQETQYF
TGTGCCAGCAGCTTGAGAGTAGCGGGACAAGAGACCCAGTACTTC
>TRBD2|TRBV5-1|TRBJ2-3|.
CASSTRPGREDTQYF
TGCGCCAGCAGCACCAGACCAGGGAGGGAAGATACGCAGTATTTT
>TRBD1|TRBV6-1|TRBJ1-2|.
CASSEWTGGNYGYTF
TGTGCCAGCAGTGAGTGGACAGGGGGCAACTATGGCTACACCTTC
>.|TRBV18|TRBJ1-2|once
CASSSGQSPYGYTF
TGTGCCAGCTCATCCGGACAGTCCCCCTATGGCTACACCTTC
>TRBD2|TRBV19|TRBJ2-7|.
CASSFAGGYEQYF
TGTGCCAGTAGCTTCGCGGGGGGCTACGAGCAGTACTTC
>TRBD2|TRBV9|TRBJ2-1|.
CASSARASGSYEQFF
TGTGCCAGCAGCGCGAGGGCTAGCGGGAGTTATGAGCAGTTCTTC
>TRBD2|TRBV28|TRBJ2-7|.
CASREGLAGDYEQYF
TGTGCCAGCAGGGAAGGACTAGCGGGTGATTACGAGCAGTACTTC
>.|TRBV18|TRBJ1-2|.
CASSPDRKGVGYTF
TGTGCCAGCTCACCTGATAGGAAAGGGGTTGGCTACACCTTC
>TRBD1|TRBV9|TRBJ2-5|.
CASSDGTGQETQYF
TGTGCCAGCAGCGATGGGACAGGCCAAGAGACCCAGTACTTC
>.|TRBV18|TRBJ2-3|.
CASSPELDTQYF
TGTGCCAGCTCACCGGAGCTGGATACGCAGTATTTT
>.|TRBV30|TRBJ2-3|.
CAWGYGKSTDTQYF
TGTGCCTGGGGGTACGGGAAGAGCACAGATACGCAGTATTTT
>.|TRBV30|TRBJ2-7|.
CAWSVHVLYEQYF
TGTGCCTGGAGTGTACACGTTCTTTACGAGCAGTACTTC
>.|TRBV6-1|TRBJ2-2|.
CASRPNSNTGELFF
TGTGCCAGCAGACCCAACTCGAACACCGGGGAGCTGTTTTTT
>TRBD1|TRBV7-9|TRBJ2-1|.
CASSPVLRTGDNEQFF
TGTGCCAGCAGCCCGGTACTTCGGACAGGGGACAATGAGCAGTTCTTC
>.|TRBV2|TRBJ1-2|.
CASSEGGWDNYGYTF
TGTGCCAGCAGTGAAGGAGGGTGGGATAACTATGGCTACACCTTC
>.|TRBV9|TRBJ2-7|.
CASSVGRGEQYF
TGTGCCAGCAGCGTAGGAAGGGGCGAGCAGTACTTC
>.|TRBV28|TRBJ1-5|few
CASSPLLNQPQHF
TGTGCCAGCAGCCCACTCCTGAATCAGCCCCAGCATTTT
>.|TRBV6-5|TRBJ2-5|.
CASNVEYQETQYF
TGTGCCAGCAATGTGGAGTACCAAGAGACCCAGTACTTC
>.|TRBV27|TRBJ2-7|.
CASSSGHSSYEQYF
TGTGCCAGCAGTTCAGGGCATAGCTCCTACGAGCAGTACTTC
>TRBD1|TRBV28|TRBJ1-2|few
CASSLPGTARYGYTF
TGTGCCAGCAGTCTTCCCGGGACAGCGCGATATGGCTACACCTTC
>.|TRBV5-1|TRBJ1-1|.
CASSSKPGQLNTEAFF
TGCGCCAGCAGCTCAAAACCGGGACAACTGAACACTGAAGCTTTCTTT
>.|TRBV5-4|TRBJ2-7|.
CASSLAQGDSYEQYF
TGTGCCAGCAGCTTGGCCCAAGGGGACTCCTACGAGCAGTACTTC
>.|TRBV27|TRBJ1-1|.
CASSLDRGSEAFF
TGTGCCAGCAGTTTGGATAGGGGGTCTGAAGCTTTCTTT
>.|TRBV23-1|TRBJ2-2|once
CASTDGQFGELFF
TGCGCCAGCACCGACGGACAGTTCGGGGAGCTGTTTTTT
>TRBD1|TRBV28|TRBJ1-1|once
CASSEGQVNTEAFF
TGTGCCAGCAGCGAGGGACAGGTGAACACTGAAGCTTTCTTT
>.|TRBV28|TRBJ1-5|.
CASSFGQISNQPQHF
TGTGCCAGCAGTTTTGGACAGATTAGCAATCAGCCCCAGCATTTT
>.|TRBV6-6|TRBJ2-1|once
CASSLDSGSYNEQFF
TGTGCCAGCAGCCTCGACTCGGGCTCCTACAATGAGCAGTTCTTC
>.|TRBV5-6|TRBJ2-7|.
CASSLAGFSYEQYF
TGTGCCAGCAGCTTAGCCGGGTTCTCCTACGAGCAGTACTTC
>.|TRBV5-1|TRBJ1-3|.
CASSALSRGSGNTIYF
TGCGCCAGCAGCGCTTTAAGCAGGGGCTCTGGAAACACCATATATTTT
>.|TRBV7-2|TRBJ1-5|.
CASSLEPNQPQHF
TGTGCCAGCAGCTTAGAGCCAAATCAGCCCCAGCATTTT
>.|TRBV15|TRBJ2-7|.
CATSRDAGGLEQYF
TGTGCCACCAGCAGAGATGCAGGGGGGCTTGAGCAGTACTTC
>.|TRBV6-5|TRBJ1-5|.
CASSYSWQGGQPQHF
TGTGCCAGCAGTTACTCCTGGCAGGGAGGTCAGCCCCAGCATTTT
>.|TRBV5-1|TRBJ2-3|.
CASSLADGGRTDTQYF
TGCGCCAGCAGCTTGGCCGATGGAGGCCGCACAGATACGCAGTATTTT
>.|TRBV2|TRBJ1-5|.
CATSQEGNQPQHF
TGTGCCACCAGCCAGGAGGGCAATCAGCCCCAGCATTTT